This T cell receptor (beta chain) was sequenced during a study of human T cells and chemical hapten exposure. As for the study in general: TCR yield per sample varied, mainly due to pooled library volumes.

Trimming took 6 bases from V and 6 from J; bases not matched to a gene: 11. This CDR3 spans 15 amino acids. Per germline, CDR1 SGHAT and CDR2 FQNNGV. This clonotype was detected ten times or more. The time point is: healthy volunteer bleed at 6 weeks. The starting material, unfractionated whole blood, was used for total RNA extraction. Library construction involved attaching unique molecular identifiers to individual cDNA molecules, which allowed quantitative, reproducible TCR counting. Per the original methods: There were a median of approximately 96,000 TCRs per sample, with a range from roughly 20,000 to 750,000. TCRdb reprocessed the RACE reads via MiXCR and lists one record per CDR3 protein. These V and J calls originate from TCRdb's pipeline instead of the authors' own analysis. The top ten hold roughly 1.6% of the sample, which has 65,000 to 95,000 distinct CDR3 sequences, around 9.4% seen once.

Sequencing was performed on whole blood. This chain connects TRBV11-2 to TRBJ2-3; 8 nucleotides align to TRBD2. The sequence was collected from a female donor in good health. Some clones in this sample may be carry-over from other donors' samples. The DNA for the CDR3 is TGTGCCAGCAGGCATGCTTCGGGGGGGCCGGATACGCAGTATTTT. The encoded protein is CASRHASGGPDTQYF.